Detailed here is one T cell receptor (beta chain). Antigen unknown. The same CDR3 also results from other DNA sequences found in this sample. The data belong to a study of shared clonotypes between healthy human individuals. For the study at large: The study used three CD4 naive, three CD4 memory, two CD8 naive and one CD8 memory plate per donor.

Data came from immunoSEQ multiplex PCR; TCRdb stores just in-frame clones and leaves some out. The sample yields roughly 2.2 million clones, roughly 93% seen once. This CDR3 has 13 residues. CDR1 MNHNY and CDR2 SVGAGI come from the germline V gene (reference sequence). V gave up 5 bases and J gave up 4 bases, with 8 bases separating them. The study's findings and limits: Clonotypes which were not shared had lower generation probabilities than clonotypes that all four donors shared. A few donors had 4% to 6.5% of their naive CD4 clonotypes in common.

The chain links TRBV6-6 to TRBJ2-2, with a possible D match to TRBD1 (5 bases). Input material: naive CD4+ T cells from PBMCs. Subset described: CD45RA+ positively selected. This clonotype originated in a young man in good health. Some clones in this sample may be carry-over from other donors' samples. The CDR3 here is CASSSQGTGELFF. CDR3 sequence (DNA): TGTGCCAGCAGTAGCCAGGGCACCGGGGAGCTGTTTTTT.